This TCR beta chain was identified during a study of shared clonotypes between healthy human individuals. Regarding the study as a whole: Clonotype sharing across donors was expected to vary with sequencing depth.

The data were produced by immunoSEQ multiplex PCR, yet TCRdb's version contains in-frame clones alone and is incomplete. The profile covers roughly 2 million clones, with 85% to 95% appearing a single time and 0.9% to 1.4% taken by the ten largest. With 4 bases clipped from V and 0 bases from J, the junction kept 2 bases outside the gene matches. The CDR3 consists of 15 residues. Per germline, CDR1 SGHVS and CDR2 FNYEAQ. CD45RO-negative cells were positively selected for CCR7, leaving out terminally differentiated effector memory CD45RA+ cells. To note about this clone: The antigen is undetermined.

Sequencing input: naive CD8+ T cells sorted from blood. The J gene is TRBJ2-1, the V gene TRBV7-6; 8 nucleotides match TRBD2. The TCR comes from a man aged 18-30 years in good health. CDR3 sequence (DNA): TGTGCCAGCAGCTCACTAGCGGCCTCCTACAATGAGCAGTTCTTC. Its protein product is CASSSLAASYNEQFF.